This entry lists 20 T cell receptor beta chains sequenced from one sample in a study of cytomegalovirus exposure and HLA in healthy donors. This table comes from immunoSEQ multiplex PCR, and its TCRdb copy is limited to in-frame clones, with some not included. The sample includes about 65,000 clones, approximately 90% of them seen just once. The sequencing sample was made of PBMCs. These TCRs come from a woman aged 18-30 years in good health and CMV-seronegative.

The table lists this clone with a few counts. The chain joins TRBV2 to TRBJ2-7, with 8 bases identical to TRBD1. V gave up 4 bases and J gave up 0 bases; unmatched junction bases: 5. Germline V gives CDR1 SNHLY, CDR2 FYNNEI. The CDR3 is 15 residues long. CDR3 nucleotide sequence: TGTGCCAGCAGTGGGGACAGGCACAGCTCCTACGAGCAGTACTTC. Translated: CASSGDRHSSYEQYF.

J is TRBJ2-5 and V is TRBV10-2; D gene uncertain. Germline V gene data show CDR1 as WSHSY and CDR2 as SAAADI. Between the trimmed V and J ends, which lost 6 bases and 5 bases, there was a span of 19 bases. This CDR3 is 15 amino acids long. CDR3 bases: TGCGCCAGCAGCGAACCGTTCGATTCCCAGGAGACCCAGTACTTC. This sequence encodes CASSEPFDSQETQYF.

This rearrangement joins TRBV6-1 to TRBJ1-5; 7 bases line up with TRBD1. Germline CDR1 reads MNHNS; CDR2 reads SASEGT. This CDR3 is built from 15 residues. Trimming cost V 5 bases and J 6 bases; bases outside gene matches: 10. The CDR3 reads CASSPPGQTPQPQHF. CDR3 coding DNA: TGTGCCAGCAGTCCTCCGGGACAGACACCTCAGCCCCAGCATTTT.

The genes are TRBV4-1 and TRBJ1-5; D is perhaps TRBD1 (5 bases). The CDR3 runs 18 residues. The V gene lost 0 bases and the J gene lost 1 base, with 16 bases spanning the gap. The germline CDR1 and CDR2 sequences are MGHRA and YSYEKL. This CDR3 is CASSQERVRRGSNQPQHF. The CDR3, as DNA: TGCGCCAGCAGCCAAGAACGGGTCAGGAGGGGAAGCAATCAGCCCCAGCATTTT.

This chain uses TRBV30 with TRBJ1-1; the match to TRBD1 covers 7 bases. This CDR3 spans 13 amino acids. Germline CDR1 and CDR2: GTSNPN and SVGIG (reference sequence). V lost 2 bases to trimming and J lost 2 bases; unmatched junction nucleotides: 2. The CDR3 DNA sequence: TGTGCCTGGAGTTGGGACAGAAACACTGAAGCTTTCTTT. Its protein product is CAWSWDRNTEAFF.

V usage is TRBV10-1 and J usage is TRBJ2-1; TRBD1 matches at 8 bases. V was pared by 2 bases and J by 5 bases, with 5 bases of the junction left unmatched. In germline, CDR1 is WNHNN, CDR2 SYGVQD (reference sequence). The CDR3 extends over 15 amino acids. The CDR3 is CASSEGQGADNEQFF. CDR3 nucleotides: TGCGCCAGCAGTGAGGGGCAGGGGGCTGACAATGAGCAGTTCTTC.

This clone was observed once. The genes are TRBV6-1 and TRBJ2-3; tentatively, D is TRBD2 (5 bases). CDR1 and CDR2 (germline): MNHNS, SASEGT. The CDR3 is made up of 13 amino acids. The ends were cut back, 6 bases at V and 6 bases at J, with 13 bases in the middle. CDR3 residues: CASRRVGKDTQYF. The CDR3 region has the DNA TGTGCCAGCAGGCGGGTAGGAAAGGATACGCAGTATTTT.

The CDR3, as DNA: TGTGCCTCAGAGAGGACTAGCGGGAATGAGCAGTACTTC. The encoded protein is CASERTSGNEQYF. The chain combines TRBV30 with TRBJ2-7, with 12 bases fitting TRBD2. The V and J ends lost 7 bases and 7 bases, in that order; junction bases with no gene match: 8. The germline gives CDR1 GTSNPN, CDR2 SVGIG (reference sequence). The CDR3 has 13 amino acids.

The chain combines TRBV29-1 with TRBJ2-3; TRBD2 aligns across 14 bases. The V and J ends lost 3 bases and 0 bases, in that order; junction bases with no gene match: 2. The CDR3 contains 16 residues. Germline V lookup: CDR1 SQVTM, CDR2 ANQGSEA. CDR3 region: CSVEGLAGESTDTQYF. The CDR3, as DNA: TGCAGCGTTGAGGGACTAGCGGGAGAAAGCACAGATACGCAGTATTTT.

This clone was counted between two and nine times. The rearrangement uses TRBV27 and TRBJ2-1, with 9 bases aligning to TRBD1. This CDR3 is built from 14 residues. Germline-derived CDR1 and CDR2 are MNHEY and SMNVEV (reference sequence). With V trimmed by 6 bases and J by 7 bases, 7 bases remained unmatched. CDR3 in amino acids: CASRVIQGANEQFF. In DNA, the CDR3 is TGTGCCAGCAGGGTAATACAGGGGGCAAATGAGCAGTTCTTC.

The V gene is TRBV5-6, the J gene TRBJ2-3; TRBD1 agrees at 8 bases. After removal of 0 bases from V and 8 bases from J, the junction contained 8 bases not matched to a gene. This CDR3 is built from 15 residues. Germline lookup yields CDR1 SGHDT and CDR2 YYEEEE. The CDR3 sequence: CASSLAGQGARTQYF. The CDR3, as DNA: TGTGCCAGCAGCTTGGCGGGTCAGGGGGCGCGTACGCAGTATTTT.

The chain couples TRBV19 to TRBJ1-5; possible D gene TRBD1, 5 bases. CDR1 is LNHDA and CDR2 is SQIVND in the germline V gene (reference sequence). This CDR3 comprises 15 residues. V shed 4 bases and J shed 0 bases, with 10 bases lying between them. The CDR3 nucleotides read TGTGCCAGTAGTAAGGAGGGGAATAGCAATCAGCCCCAGCATTTT. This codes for CASSKEGNSNQPQHF.

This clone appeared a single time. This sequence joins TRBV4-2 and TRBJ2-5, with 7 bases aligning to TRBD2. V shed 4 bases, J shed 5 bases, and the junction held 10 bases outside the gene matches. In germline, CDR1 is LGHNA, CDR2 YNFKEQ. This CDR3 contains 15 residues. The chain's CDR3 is CASSRMRESGETQYF. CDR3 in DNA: TGTGCCAGCAGCCGCATGCGGGAGAGTGGGGAGACCCAGTACTTC.

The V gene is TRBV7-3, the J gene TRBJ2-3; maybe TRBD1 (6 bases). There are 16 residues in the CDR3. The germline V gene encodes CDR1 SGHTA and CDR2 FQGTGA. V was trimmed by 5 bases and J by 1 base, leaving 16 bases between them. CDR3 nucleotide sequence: TGTGCCAGCAGCGACGGGACATCCTTAGGCACAGATACGCAGTATTTT. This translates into CASSDGTSLGTDTQYF.

This CDR3 reads CASSVSGTGDEKLFF. The CDR3 bases are TGTGCCAGCAGCGTTTCCGGGACAGGGGATGAAAAACTGTTTTTT. J is TRBJ1-4 and V is TRBV9; the match to TRBD1 covers 10 bases. The germline V gene encodes CDR1 SGDLS and CDR2 YYNGEE. The CDR3 sequence is 15 residues long. V dropped 2 bases and J dropped 6; count of bases not matched to a gene: 4.

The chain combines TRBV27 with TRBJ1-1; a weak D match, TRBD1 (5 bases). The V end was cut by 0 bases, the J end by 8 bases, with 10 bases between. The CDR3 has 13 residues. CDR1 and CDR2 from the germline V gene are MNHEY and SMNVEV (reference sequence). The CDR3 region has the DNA TGTGCCAGCAGTTTATCGGGCGCAGGGGAAGCTTTCTTT. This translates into CASSLSGAGEAFF.

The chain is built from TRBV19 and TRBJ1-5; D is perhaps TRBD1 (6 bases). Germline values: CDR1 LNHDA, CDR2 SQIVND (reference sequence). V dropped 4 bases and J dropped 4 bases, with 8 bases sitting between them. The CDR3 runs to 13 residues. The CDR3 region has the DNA TGTGCCAGTAGTAACAGGGAGAATCAGCCCCAGCATTTT. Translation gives CASSNRENQPQHF.

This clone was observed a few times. CDR3 sequence: CASSVGSRDEQFF. The CDR3 DNA reads as TGTGCCAGCAGTGTCGGTAGCCGGGATGAGCAGTTCTTC. V usage is TRBV6-4 and J usage is TRBJ2-1; the D is unclear. This CDR3 has 13 residues. The germline CDR1 and CDR2 sequences are MRHNA and SNTAGT. V shed 4 bases and J shed 8 bases, with 12 bases lying between them.

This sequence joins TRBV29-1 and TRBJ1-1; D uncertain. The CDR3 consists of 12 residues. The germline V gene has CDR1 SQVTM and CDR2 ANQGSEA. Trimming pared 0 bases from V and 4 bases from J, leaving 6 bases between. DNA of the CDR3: TGCAGCGTTGAAGAGGCGGGCACTGAAGCTTTCTTT. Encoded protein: CSVEEAGTEAFF.

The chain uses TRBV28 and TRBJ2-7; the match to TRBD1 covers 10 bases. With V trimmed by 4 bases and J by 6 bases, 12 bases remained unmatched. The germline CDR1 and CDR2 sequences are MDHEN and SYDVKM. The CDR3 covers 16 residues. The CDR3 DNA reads TGTGCCAGCAGTTCGCCCCTCGGGACAGGGGCCCCCGAGCAGTACTTC. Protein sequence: CASSSPLGTGAPEQYF.